The 19 T cell receptor beta chains in this list originate from one sample, sequenced in a study of Ad26.COV2.S vaccination and SARS-CoV-2 variants (dated by TCRdb to 2020 to 2023). The treatment or condition label on this specimen signifies: approximately 18 received Ad26.COV2.S at low or high dose, single or two shots; 5 received placebo; per-sample allocation not given. Repertoires of vaccine and placebo recipients were sequenced from samples taken on day 63 after the first injection. Libraries came from the immunoSEQ multiplex PCR assay. The clones in this table, taken by TCRdb from immuneACCESS, are in-frame only. Not every clone is retained; where verified, under half of the shortfall comes from an unresolved V gene, and the cause of the rest is unknown. This sample has 350,000 to 600,000 clones in its table, and about 88% of those were observed once. Under 2% of the sample comes from the top ten.

The sample was peripheral blood, taken in a trial of Ad26.COV2.S vaccine versus placebo. These receptors all come from a person aged 18-60 years who received the Ad26.COV2.S COVID-19 vaccine or a placebo.

This sequence joins TRBV6-5 and TRBJ2-7; TRBD1 agrees at 7 bases. This CDR3 comprises 12 residues. With V trimmed by 7 bases and J by 4 bases, 4 bases remained unmatched. Germline-derived CDR1 and CDR2 are MNHEY and SVGAGI. CDR3 DNA sequence: TGTGCCAGCACCCCGGACAGGTACGAGCAGTACTTC. Translation gives CASTPDRYEQYF.

This sequence joins TRBV18 and TRBJ1-5; D uncertain. Germline V gives CDR1 KGHSH, CDR2 LQKENI. With 5 bases removed from V and 0 bases from J, the gap between germline ends came to 11 bases. The CDR3 spans 15 residues. CDR3: CASSSQRHSNQPQHF. The DNA of the CDR3 is TGTGCCAGCTCATCACAGAGGCATAGCAATCAGCCCCAGCATTTT.

In its sample, this clone was seen a few times. The sample carries other DNA sequences with the same CDR3. V usage is TRBV6-2 or TRBV6-3 and J usage is TRBJ1-6, with no clear D. The V gene lost 0 bases and the J gene lost 10 bases, with 4 bases spanning the gap. CDR1 is MNHEY, CDR2 SVGEGT, per germline. The CDR3 is 12 residues long. The CDR3 sequence: CASSYSGSPLHF. The CDR3 nucleotides are TGTGCCAGCAGTTACTCAGGGTCACCCCTCCACTTT.

J is TRBJ1-4 and V is TRBV6-5, with a weak D call TRBD1 (6 bases). This CDR3 has 15 amino acids. The germline V and J ends were trimmed by 2 bases and 3 bases, with 10 bases remaining between them. Per germline, CDR1 MNHEY and CDR2 SVGAGI. The CDR3 DNA sequence: TGTGCCAGCAGTTACGTGGGGGGCTCTAATGAAAAACTGTTTTTT. It codes for CASSYVGGSNEKLFF.

The V gene is TRBV14, the J gene TRBJ1-1; D uncertain. CDR1 and CDR2 (germline): SGHDN, FVKESK. This CDR3 comprises 14 residues. Trimming took 1 base from V and 7 from J, leaving 13 bases between them. The CDR3 DNA sequence: TGTGCCAGCAGCCAAGGAACGGTGAGAGGTGAAGCTTTCTTT. Residues: CASSQGTVRGEAFF.

This rearrangement joins TRBV15 to TRBJ1-5, with D uncertain. Germline V lookup: CDR1 LNHNV, CDR2 YYDKDF (reference sequence). This CDR3 comprises 12 residues. Trimming pared 5 bases from V and 3 bases from J, leaving 5 bases between. CDR3 bases: TGTGCCACCAGCCCAGACAATCAGCCCCAGCATTTT. Its translation: CATSPDNQPQHF.

The rearrangement links TRBV15 to TRBJ1-5; a weak D match, TRBD1 (5 bases). Trimming removed 5 bases from V and 3 bases from J, with 11 bases in between. CDR1 LNHNV and CDR2 YYDKDF come from the germline V gene (reference sequence). This CDR3 has 14 residues. The CDR3 DNA reads as TGTGCCACCAGCTCCCCCGGACACAATCAGCCCCAGCATTTT. Protein: CATSSPGHNQPQHF.

The CDR3 nucleotides are TGTGCCAGCGGGGAAGGACCGGCGGGTTCACCCCTCCACTTT. Translation gives CASGEGPAGSPLHF. The rearrangement links TRBV7-9 to TRBJ1-6; D ambiguous. This CDR3 comprises 14 residues. Trimming cost V 8 bases and J 9 bases, with 17 bases left between them. Germline V gives CDR1 SEHNR, CDR2 FQNEAQ (reference sequence).

V usage is TRBV7-9 and J usage is TRBJ1-1; D gene ambiguous. The CDR3 runs to 10 residues. Germline assignment: CDR1 SEHNR and CDR2 FQNEAQ (reference sequence). Written as DNA, the CDR3 is TGTGCTGCAGCGTCAGATGAAGCTTTCTTT. Its translation is CAAASDEAFF.

The chain couples TRBV5-1 to TRBJ1-1, with D possibly TRBD1 on 5 matching bases. V lost 2 bases to trimming and J lost 6 bases, with 14 bases between them. There are 14 residues in the CDR3. The V gene's germline CDR1 is SGHRS and CDR2 YFSETQ. The CDR3 coding sequence is TGCGCCAGCAGCTTACAGGCATCCACTCCTGAAGCTTTCTTT. Translated, it gives CASSLQASTPEAFF.

The chain links TRBV28 to TRBJ1-2; D is perhaps TRBD1 (6 bases). CDR3 length equals 13 residues. The germline V gene encodes CDR1 MDHEN and CDR2 SYDVKM. V was clipped by 6 bases and J by 4 bases, with 12 bases between them. CDR3 sequence: CASRIGQTYGYTF. The CDR3 DNA follows: TGTGCCAGCAGGATTGGACAGACCTATGGCTACACCTTC.

To note about this clone: The sample has other DNA sequences that encode this CDR3 too. The chain is built from TRBV19 and TRBJ1-1; maybe TRBD1 (6 bases). V was trimmed by 4 bases and J by 0 bases, leaving 9 bases between them. Germline V gene sequence: CDR1 LNHDA, CDR2 SQIVND (reference sequence). The CDR3 length is 14 residues. In nucleotides, the CDR3 is TGTGCCAGTAGTAGGGGACACCTGAACACTGAAGCTTTCTTT. Translated: CASSRGHLNTEAFF. Drawing the rest from reference TRBV19 and TRBJ1-1, the complete variable domain is DGGITQSPKYLFRKEGQNVTLSCEQNLNHDAMYWYRQDPGQGLRLIYYSQIVNDFQKGDIAEGYSVSREKKESFPLTVTSAQKNPTAFYLCASSRGHLNTEAFFGQGTRLTVV.

This sequence joins TRBV3-1 (or the pseudogene TRBV3-2) and TRBJ1-5; possible D gene TRBD1, 5 bases. The germline V gene encodes CDR1 LGHDT and CDR2 YNNKEL (reference sequence). V dropped 2 bases and J dropped 7 bases, with 12 bases sitting between them. CDR3 size: 14 residues. The CDR3 DNA follows: TGTGCCAGCAGCCAATCTAGGGGAGGGCAGCCCCAGCATTTT. Translation gives CASSQSRGGQPQHF.

V is TRBV7-3 and J is TRBJ2-3, with unresolved D. CDR1 is SGHTA and CDR2 is FQGTGA in the germline V gene. CDR3 length: 16 amino acids. The germline V and J ends were trimmed by 2 bases and 2 bases, with 14 bases remaining between them. CDR3 bases: TGTGCCAGCAGCTTACATGGGGAATTCCTCACAGATACGCAGTATTTT. Protein product: CASSLHGEFLTDTQYF.

The chain is built from TRBV28 and TRBJ1-2; TRBD1 matches 10 bases. CDR1 is MDHEN and CDR2 is SYDVKM in the germline V gene. J was trimmed by 5 bases and V by 6 bases; bases with no gene match: 6. CDR3 length: 14 residues. This CDR3 reads CASRTGQGHYGYTF. The CDR3 coding sequence is TGTGCCAGCAGAACGGGACAGGGGCATTATGGCTACACCTTC.

The chain uses TRBV4-1 and TRBJ1-4; 9 bases line up with TRBD1. The CDR3 loop spans 14 amino acids. Losses at the gene ends were 6 bases for V and 8 bases for J; bases not matched to a gene: 7. Germline assignment: CDR1 MGHRA and CDR2 YSYEKL. The chain's CDR3 is CASRRTGGGEKLFF. The CDR3 DNA reads as TGCGCCAGCAGAAGAACAGGGGGCGGGGAAAAACTGTTTTTT.

The chain is built from TRBV5-1 and TRBJ1-4; TRBD1 might be the D (5 bases). V lost 3 bases and J lost 8, with 14 bases in between. CDR3 size: 14 residues. Per germline, CDR1 SGHRS and CDR2 YFSETQ. DNA for the CDR3: TGCGCCAGCAGCTGGGGCCCTACGGGGGAAAAACTGTTTTTT. Amino acids: CASSWGPTGEKLFF.

V and J are TRBV12-3 or TRBV12-4 and TRBJ1-3; no clear D. V dropped 3 bases and J dropped 10 bases, with 10 bases sitting between them. This CDR3 region has 12 residues. The CDR3 loop is CASSFRGLTIYF. Here the CDR3 DNA reads TGTGCCAGCAGTTTTAGAGGACTAACCATATATTTT.

A few counts support this clone. This sequence joins TRBV24-1 and TRBJ2-1, with D uncertain. Germline V CDR1 and CDR2: KGHDR, SFDVKD. The CDR3 sequence is 12 residues long. The germline V and J ends were trimmed by 8 bases and 4 bases, with 8 bases remaining between them. The CDR3 DNA follows: TGTGCCACCAAGACGGTGTACAATGAGCAGTTCTTC. Encoded protein: CATKTVYNEQFF.